This TCR beta chain derives from a study of metastatic and nonmetastatic thyroid tumors. Study-level information: Across peripheral blood and tumor or nodule tissue samples taken from malignant and benign thyroid patients, the repertoires were compared with one another. General observations from the study: The reported finding was significantly higher TCR beta diversity in malignant thyroid tumors relative to benign nodules, in blood and tumor.

This clone was seen repeatedly, ten times or more. Antigen unknown. The germline CDR1 and CDR2 sequences are MNHEY and SVGAGI. The CDR3 runs to 14 residues. Deletions cut 2 bases from V and 5 bases from J, with 12 bases between. Treatment of any kind had been given to no patient before thyroid surgery. In the original analysis: Using the CDR3 differences seen across clinicopathological groups, the authors built a distant-metastasis classifier for papillary thyroid cancer, which was meant to discriminate distant-metastatic patients. Using MiXCR, TCRdb re-called clones from the PCR reads. The V and J calls and clone size come from TCRdb's table, not from the authors' own analysis. The sample has some 21,000 clones, approximately 30% seen once; the top ten hold roughly 5.9%.

The TCR originated in a female donor with papillary thyroid cancer or a benign thyroid nodule (not recorded which). Some clones in this sample may be carry-over from other donors' samples. This chain joins TRBV6-5 and TRBJ1-1, with TRBD1 as a possible D gene (6 bases). Material for sequencing was tumor tissue. CDR3 loop: CASSYGGTRTEAFF. The CDR3 DNA sequence: TGTGCCAGCAGTTACGGGGGCACTCGGACTGAAGCTTTCTTT.